This TCR beta chain was identified during a study of blood T cell repertoires in COVID-19. Study as a whole: Samples taken during acute and convalescent COVID-19 were collected in the United States, Italy and Spain. T cells, B-cell-depleted T cells, or PBMCs provided the cDNA or gDNA that served as material.

At least ten counts were recorded for this clone. Study processing details: Estimated nucleated cell counts came from reference gene primer amplification. The repertoire was sequenced with immunoSEQ multiplex PCR; TCRdb's copy has only in-frame clones and lacks some. That table supplies the V and J calls and clone size; D and trimming were determined from the DNA. The sample lists 150,000 or so clones, about nine tenths seen once, with 6% to 7% in the top ten. The sample consisted of peripheral blood. The clonotype was recovered from a man older than 75 with acute or convalescent COVID-19.

CDR3 in amino acids: CASSYSMTGEAFF. In DNA, the CDR3 is TGTGCCAGCAGTTACTCGATGACAGGGGAAGCTTTCTTT. This rearrangement joins TRBV6-5 to TRBJ1-1, with TRBD1 identical over 7 bases. Germline lookup yields CDR1 MNHEY and CDR2 SVGAGI. V was pared by 0 bases and J by 8 bases, with 3 bases of the junction left unmatched. This CDR3 comprises 13 residues.